This TCR beta chain was captured in a study of Graves' ophthalmopathy and Graves' hyperthyroidism. Study conclusions and caveats: The authors also found most expanded thyroid clonotypes above 0.001 frequency in blood.

In this sample, this clonotype turned up many times. Its antigen is undetermined. The TCR beta CDR3 regions underwent amplification from RNA transcripts. The first round was an RT-PCR with HTBI primers, and the second round was a multiplex PCR. TCRdb passed the multiplex PCR reads through MiXCR, listing each CDR3 protein once. The sample holds roughly 410,000 distinct CDR3 sequences, approximately 15% seen once. Uncontrolled infections, pregnancy, lactation or other autoimmune diseases led to patient exclusion. The CDR3 is made up of 17 amino acids. The V end was cut by 5 bases, the J end by 3 bases, with 22 bases between. Looked up from germline, CDR1 is MNHNS and CDR2 is SASEGT.

The material sequenced was peripheral blood. The chain links TRBV6-1 to TRBJ1-2; no firm D call. This clonotype was obtained from a young woman with stable Graves' hyperthyroidism. CDR3 nucleotides: TGTGCCAGCAGTCAATACTCCCGCTCACTCGGCCACTATGGCTACACCTTC. This sequence encodes CASSQYSRSLGHYGYTF.